The 17 T cell receptor beta chains in this list originate from one sample, sequenced in a study of T cells in Graves' hyperthyroidism and ophthalmopathy (dated by TCRdb to between 2019 and 2020). Receptors were amplified or captured by multiplex PCR. Sequencer: Illumina HiSeq 2000. The TCR beta CDR3 regions were amplified from RNA transcripts. For the first round of RT-PCR on the TCR CDR3, the HTBI primer set was used together with the Qiagen OneStep RT-PCR kit. TCRdb trimmed the raw reads at Q25, called clones with MiXCR and kept productive beta chains. Duplicate CDR3 protein sequences are folded into a single record with the most common DNA and genes. The table for this sample lists some 350,000 distinct CDR3 sequences; 20% to 25% of them were counted only once. The top ten hold about 73% of the sample. Sequencing used blood. These receptors were obtained from a man aged 45 to 65 with Graves' hyperthyroidism.

The rearrangement uses TRBV9 and TRBJ1-6, with D maybe TRBD1 (6 bases). The CDR3 covers 15 residues. Germline CDR1 and CDR2: SGDLS and YYNGEE. V lost 4 bases, J lost 10 bases, and 18 bases lay in between. For the CDR3, the DNA is TGTGCCAGCAGCCCAGAGGGGGGAGGGAGGTCACCCCTCCACTTT. Translating it yields CASSPEGGGRSPLHF. The full variable domain, in which reference TRBV9 and TRBJ1-6 provide the parts outside the CDR3, is DSGVTQTPKHLITATGQRVTLRCSPRSGDLSVYWYQQSLDQGLQFLIQYYNGEERAKGNILERFSAQQFPDLHSELNLSSLELGDSALYFCASSPEGGGRSPLHFGNGTRLTVT.

The chain links TRBV19 to TRBJ2-5; no clear D gene. The CDR3 spans 13 residues. The germline V gene encodes CDR1 LNHDA and CDR2 SQIVND (reference sequence). V was trimmed by 5 bases and J by 2 bases, leaving 9 bases between them. This CDR3 reads CASSGQPQETQYF. DNA for the CDR3: TGTGCCAGTAGTGGCCAGCCTCAAGAGACCCAGTACTTC.

In its sample, this clonotype was seen a few times. The chain joins TRBV25-1 to TRBJ2-4; the D is unclear. The CDR3 spans 15 residues. Trimming removed 2 bases from V and 3 bases from J, with 11 bases in between. Germline V gene sequence: CDR1 MGHDK, CDR2 SYGVNS. Here the CDR3 reads CASSEGGQNKNIQYF. The CDR3 bases are TGTGCCAGCAGTGAAGGTGGGCAGAACAAAAACATTCAGTACTTC.

The chain carries TRBV30 and TRBJ1-2, with D possibly TRBD1 on 6 matching bases. Germline V gene lookup returns CDR1 GTSNPN and CDR2 SVGIG (reference sequence). The CDR3 length is 14 residues. Between the trimmed V and J ends, which lost 3 bases and 2 bases, there was a span of 13 bases. The CDR3 bases are TGTGCCTGGAGCCGAGGGCAGGGGAACTATGGCTACACCTTC. This codes for CAWSRGQGNYGYTF.

This clonotype was counted between two and nine times. The chain employs TRBV3-1 and TRBJ1-2; possible D gene TRBD1, 5 bases. The V end lost 4 bases, the J end lost 8 bases, and 14 bases lay between the germline ends. Germline CDR1 and CDR2: LGHDT and YNNKEL (reference sequence). CDR3 length equals 13 residues. Written as DNA, the CDR3 is TGTGCCAGCAGCCCAGTGGGGACGTCAGGCTACACCTTC. Translated: CASSPVGTSGYTF.

The chain joins TRBV7-2 to TRBJ2-7; 8 bases line up with TRBD2. Germline CDR1 is SGHTA and CDR2 is FQGNSA. The CDR3 is made up of 15 amino acids. The trim removed 5 bases at V and 2 bases at J, leaving 8 bases unmatched. CDR3 region: CASSQDRGGTYEQYF. CDR3 nucleotides: TGTGCCAGCAGCCAAGATCGGGGGGGCACCTACGAGCAGTACTTC.

In its sample, this clonotype was seen a few times. The J gene is TRBJ2-7, the V gene TRBV5-1; 9 bases map to TRBD2. With 4 bases clipped from V and 4 bases from J, the junction kept 12 bases outside the gene matches. CDR3 length equals 16 residues. Germline V gives CDR1 SGHRS, CDR2 YFSETQ. The CDR3, as DNA: TGCGCCAGCAGCCAGGATGGCGTAGCGGGAGTGTACGAGCAGTACTTC. Residues: CASSQDGVAGVYEQYF.

This chain joins TRBV6-1 and TRBJ2-3; 8 nucleotides line up with TRBD1. The CDR3 covers 15 residues. Trimming cost V 5 bases and J 4 bases; bases outside gene matches: 8. Per germline, CDR1 MNHNS and CDR2 SASEGT. CDR3 nucleotide sequence: TGTGCCAGCAGTACTGGACAGGGTTCCGCAGATACGCAGTATTTT. Protein: CASSTGQGSADTQYF.

This clonotype was counted a single time. V usage is TRBV19 and J usage is TRBJ2-6; 7 bases line up with TRBD1. Losses at the gene ends were 10 bases for V and 1 base for J; bases not matched to a gene: 7. The germline V gene encodes CDR1 LNHDA and CDR2 SQIVND (reference sequence). The CDR3 covers 15 residues. Written as DNA, the CDR3 is TGTGCCACCCGACAGGGATTGTCTGGGGCCAACGTCCTGACTTTC. It encodes CATRQGLSGANVLTF.

The CDR3: CASKPGGYYGYTF. The CDR3 DNA reads TGTGCCAGCAAGCCAGGGGGCTACTATGGCTACACCTTC. The genes are TRBV7-2 and TRBJ1-2; 8 bases line up with TRBD1. In germline, CDR1 is SGHTA, CDR2 FQGNSA. V lost 7 bases and J lost 3; bases outside the gene matches: 4. This CDR3 is built from 13 residues.

J is TRBJ2-1 and V is TRBV11-2; TRBD2 matches at 9 bases. The V and J ends lost 1 base and 9 bases, in that order; junction bases with no gene match: 7. The germline V gene encodes CDR1 SGHAT and CDR2 FQNNGV. The CDR3 runs to 15 residues. The CDR3 nucleotides read TGTGCCAGCAGCTTAGCCCGTAGCGGGAGCGGTGAGCAGTTCTTC. Translating gives CASSLARSGSGEQFF. The full variable domain, with the rest looked up from reference TRBV11-2 and TRBJ2-1, is EAGVAQSPRYKIIEKRQSVAFWCNPISGHATLYWYQQILGQGPKLLIQFQNNGVVDDSQLPKDRFSAERLKGVDSTLKIQPAKLEDSAVYLCASSLARSGSGEQFFGPGTRLTVL.

This clonotype was observed a handful of times. This clone may be a read error of a much larger clone one base away. The conserved phenylalanine or tryptophan normally closing the CDR3 is absent here, so this likely arose from a read error. V usage is TRBV28 and J usage is TRBJ1-1; no reliable D call. Germline-derived CDR1 and CDR2 are MDHEN and SYDVKM. The CDR3 contains 12 residues. Trimming stripped 1 base from V and 7 bases from J, with 7 bases between. The CDR3 loop is CASSLFEGEAFL. The CDR3 DNA reads as TGTGCCAGCAGTTTATTTGAAGGTGAAGCTTTCCTT.

This clonotype was detected ten times or more. This chain joins TRBV27 and TRBJ2-1; 9 bases are shared with TRBD2. Germline CDR1 is MNHEY and CDR2 is SMNVEV (reference sequence). The CDR3 runs to 17 residues. Trimming cost V 4 bases and J 4 bases; bases outside gene matches: 11. The CDR3: CASSSPSGTSSYNEQFF. CDR3 coding DNA: TGTGCCAGCAGTTCCCCCTCCGGGACTAGCTCTTACAATGAGCAGTTCTTC.

The genes are TRBV27 and TRBJ1-5; D is ambiguous. CDR1 is MNHEY, CDR2 SMNVEV, per germline (reference sequence). The V end was cut by 8 bases, the J end by 2 bases, with 13 bases between. This CDR3 comprises 14 residues. Here the CDR3 DNA reads TGTGCCAGCGGGGATCGTTGGGGCAATCAGCCCCAGCATTTT. Amino acids: CASGDRWGNQPQHF.

The V call is TRBV29-1, the J call TRBJ1-5; D is perhaps TRBD1 (6 bases). The CDR3 loop spans 14 amino acids. Germline V gene lookup returns CDR1 SQVTM and CDR2 ANQGSEA. V lost 4 bases and J 7 bases, leaving 17 bases between the germline ends. The CDR3 reads CSVGIHRVRQPQHF. The CDR3 bases are TGCAGCGTTGGAATCCACAGGGTGAGGCAGCCCCAGCATTTT.

This sequence joins TRBV10-3 and TRBJ2-5; 7 bases are shared with TRBD2. This CDR3 region has 13 residues. Losses at the gene ends were 10 bases for V and 5 bases for J; bases not matched to a gene: 10. From germline, CDR1 is ENHRY and CDR2 SYGVKD. The CDR3, as DNA: TGTGCCACCACCCGTGGGGAGGGGGAGACCCAGTACTTC. This sequence encodes CATTRGEGETQYF.

In regard to this clonotype: One junction end disagrees with the germline gene, perhaps due to a read error. V gene TRBV19 combines with J gene TRBJ1-1; 10 nucleotides align to TRBD1. CDR1 and CDR2 (germline): LNHDA, SQIVND (reference sequence). The CDR3 extends over 14 amino acids. The CDR3 reads CTSSSTGGGTEAFF. CDR3 nucleotide sequence: TGTACCAGTAGTTCGACAGGGGGCGGCACTGAAGCTTTCTTT.